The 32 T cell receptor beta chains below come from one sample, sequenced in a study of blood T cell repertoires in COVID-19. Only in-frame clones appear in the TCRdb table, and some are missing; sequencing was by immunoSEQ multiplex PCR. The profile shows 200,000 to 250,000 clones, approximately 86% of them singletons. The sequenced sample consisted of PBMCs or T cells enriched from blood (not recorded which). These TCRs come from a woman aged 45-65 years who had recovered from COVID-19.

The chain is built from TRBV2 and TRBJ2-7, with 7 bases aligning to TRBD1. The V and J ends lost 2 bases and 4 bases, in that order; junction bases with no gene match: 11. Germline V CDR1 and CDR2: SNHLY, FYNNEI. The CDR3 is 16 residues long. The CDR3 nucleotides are TGTGCCAGCAGTGAATACGGGGACAGAGGTTTTTACGAGCAGTACTTC. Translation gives CASSEYGDRGFYEQYF.

This CDR3 reads CASSKAQGARGYTF. The CDR3 nucleotides are TGTGCCAGTAGTAAAGCACAGGGGGCGCGGGGCTACACCTTC. The chain links TRBV19 to TRBJ1-2; 9 bases agree with TRBD1. The CDR3 sequence is 14 residues long. The germline V gene encodes CDR1 LNHDA and CDR2 SQIVND (reference sequence). V lost 4 bases, J lost 8 bases, and 8 bases stayed unmatched.

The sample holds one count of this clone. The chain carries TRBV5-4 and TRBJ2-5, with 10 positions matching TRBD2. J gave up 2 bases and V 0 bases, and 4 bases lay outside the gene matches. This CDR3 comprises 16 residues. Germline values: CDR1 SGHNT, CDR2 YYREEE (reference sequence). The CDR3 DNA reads TGTGCCAGCAGCTTGGGTACTAGCGGGGCACAAGAGACCCAGTACTTC. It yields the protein CASSLGTSGAQETQYF.

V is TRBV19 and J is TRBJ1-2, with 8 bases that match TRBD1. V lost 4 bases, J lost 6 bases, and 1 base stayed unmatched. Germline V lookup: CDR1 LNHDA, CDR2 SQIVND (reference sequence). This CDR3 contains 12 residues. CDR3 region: CASSTGGDGYTF. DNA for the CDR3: TGTGCCAGTAGTACAGGGGGCGATGGCTACACCTTC.

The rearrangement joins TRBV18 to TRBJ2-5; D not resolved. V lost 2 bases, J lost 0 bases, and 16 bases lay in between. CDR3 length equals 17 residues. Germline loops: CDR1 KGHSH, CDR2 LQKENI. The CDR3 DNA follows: TGTGCCAGCTCACCATTAGGTAGCCAATCGTACCAAGAGACCCAGTACTTC. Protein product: CASSPLGSQSYQETQYF.

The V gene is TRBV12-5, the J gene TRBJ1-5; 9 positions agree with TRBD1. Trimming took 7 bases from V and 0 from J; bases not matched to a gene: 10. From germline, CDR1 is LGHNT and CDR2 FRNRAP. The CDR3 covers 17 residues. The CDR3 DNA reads TGTGCTAGTGCGGGGGTGACAGGGGGATATAGCAATCAGCCCCAGCATTTT. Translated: CASAGVTGGYSNQPQHF.

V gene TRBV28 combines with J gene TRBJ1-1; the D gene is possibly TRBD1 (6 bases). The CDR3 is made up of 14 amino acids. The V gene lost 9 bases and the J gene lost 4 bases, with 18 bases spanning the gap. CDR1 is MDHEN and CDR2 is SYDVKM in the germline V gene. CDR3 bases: TGTGCCAGTATTACAGGGCCCCGATCCACTGAAGCTTTCTTT. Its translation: CASITGPRSTEAFF.

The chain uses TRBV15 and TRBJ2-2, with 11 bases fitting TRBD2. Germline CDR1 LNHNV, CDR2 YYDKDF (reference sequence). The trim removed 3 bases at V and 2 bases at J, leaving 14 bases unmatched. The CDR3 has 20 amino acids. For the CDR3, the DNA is TGTGCCACCAGCAGGGGCCAAACTTGGACTAGCGGGCCTAACACCGGGGAGCTGTTTTTT. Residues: CATSRGQTWTSGPNTGELFF.

The CDR3 DNA reads TGTGCCACCGGTCACGGGGAAAACGCTTTCTTT. The encoded protein is CATGHGENAFF. The chain carries TRBV28 and TRBJ1-1, with unresolved D. V gave up 10 bases and J gave up 11 bases, with 17 bases separating them. Germline lookup yields CDR1 MDHEN and CDR2 SYDVKM. This CDR3 has 11 residues. Full variable domain (remainder filled in from reference TRBV28 and TRBJ1-1): DVKVTQSSRYLVKRTGEKVFLECVQDMDHENMFWYRQDPGLGLRLIYFSYDVKMKEKGDIPEGYSVSREKKERFSLILESASTNQTSMYLCATGHGENAFFGQGTRLTVV.

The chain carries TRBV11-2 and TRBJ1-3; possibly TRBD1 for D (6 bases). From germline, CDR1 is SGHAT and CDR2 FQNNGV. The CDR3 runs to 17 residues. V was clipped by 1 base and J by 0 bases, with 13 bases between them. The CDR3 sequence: CASSLAGQFTSGNTIYF. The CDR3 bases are TGTGCCAGCAGCTTAGCCGGACAGTTTACCTCTGGAAACACCATATATTTT. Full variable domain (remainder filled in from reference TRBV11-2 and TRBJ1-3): EAGVAQSPRYKIIEKRQSVAFWCNPISGHATLYWYQQILGQGPKLLIQFQNNGVVDDSQLPKDRFSAERLKGVDSTLKIQPAKLEDSAVYLCASSLAGQFTSGNTIYFGEGSWLTVV.

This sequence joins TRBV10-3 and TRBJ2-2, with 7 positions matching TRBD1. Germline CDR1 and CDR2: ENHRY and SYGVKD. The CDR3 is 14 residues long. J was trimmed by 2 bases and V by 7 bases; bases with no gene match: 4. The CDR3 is CAIKGAVNTGELFF. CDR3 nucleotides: TGTGCCATCAAGGGGGCGGTAAACACCGGGGAGCTGTTTTTT.

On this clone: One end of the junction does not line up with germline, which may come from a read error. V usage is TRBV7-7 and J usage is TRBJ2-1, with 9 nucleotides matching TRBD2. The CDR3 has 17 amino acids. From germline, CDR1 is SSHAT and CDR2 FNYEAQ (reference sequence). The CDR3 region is CASSRDLSGSSYNEQFF. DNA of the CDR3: TGTGCTAGCAGCCGAGACCTTAGCGGGAGTTCTTACAATGAGCAGTTCTTC.

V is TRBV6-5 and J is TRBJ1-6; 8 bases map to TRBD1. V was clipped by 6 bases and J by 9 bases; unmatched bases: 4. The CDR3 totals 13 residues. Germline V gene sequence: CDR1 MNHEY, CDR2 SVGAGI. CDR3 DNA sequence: TGTGCCAGCAGGCGACAGGGGTTTTCACCCCTCCACTTT. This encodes CASRRQGFSPLHF.

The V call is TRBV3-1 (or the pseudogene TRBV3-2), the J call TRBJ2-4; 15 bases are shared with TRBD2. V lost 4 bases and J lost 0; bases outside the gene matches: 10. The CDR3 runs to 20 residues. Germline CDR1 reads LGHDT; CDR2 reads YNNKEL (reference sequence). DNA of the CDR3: TGTGCCAGCAGCCGGAAATCCGGACTAGCGGGAGGGATAGCCAAAAACATTCAGTACTTC. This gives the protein CASSRKSGLAGGIAKNIQYF.

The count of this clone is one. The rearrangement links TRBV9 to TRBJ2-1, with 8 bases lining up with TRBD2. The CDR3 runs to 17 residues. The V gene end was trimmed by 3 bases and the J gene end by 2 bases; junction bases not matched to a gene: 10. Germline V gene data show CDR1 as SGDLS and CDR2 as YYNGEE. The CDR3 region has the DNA TGTGCCAGCAGCGCCGATGGTCTAGCGGGTCCCTACAATGAGCAGTTCTTC. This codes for CASSADGLAGPYNEQFF.

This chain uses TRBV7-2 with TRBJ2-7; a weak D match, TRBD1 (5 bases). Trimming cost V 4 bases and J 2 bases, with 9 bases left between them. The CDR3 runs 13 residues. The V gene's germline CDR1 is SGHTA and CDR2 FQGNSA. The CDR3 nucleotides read TGTGCCAGCAGCTCCAGGGTAGCCTACGAGCAGTACTTC. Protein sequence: CASSSRVAYEQYF.

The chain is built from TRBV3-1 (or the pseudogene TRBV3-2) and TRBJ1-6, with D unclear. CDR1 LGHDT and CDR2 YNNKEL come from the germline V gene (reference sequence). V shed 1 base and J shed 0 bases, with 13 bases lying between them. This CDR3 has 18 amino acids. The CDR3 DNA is TGTGCCAGCAGCCAAGGTCCGAATTCGAGCTCCTATAATTCACCCCTCCACTTT. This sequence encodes CASSQGPNSSSYNSPLHF.

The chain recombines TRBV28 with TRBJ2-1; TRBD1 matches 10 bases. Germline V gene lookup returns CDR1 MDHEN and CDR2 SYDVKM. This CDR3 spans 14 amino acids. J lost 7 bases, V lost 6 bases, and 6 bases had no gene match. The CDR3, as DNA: TGTGCCAGCAGGGACCGGGACAGGGGTAATGAGCAGTTCTTC. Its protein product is CASRDRDRGNEQFF.

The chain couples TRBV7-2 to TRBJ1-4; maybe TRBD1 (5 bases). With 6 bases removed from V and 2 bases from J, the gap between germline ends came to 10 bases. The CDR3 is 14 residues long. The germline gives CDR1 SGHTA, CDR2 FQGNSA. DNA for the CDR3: TGTGCCAGCAGACACGGGGGGACTAATGAAAAACTGTTTTTT. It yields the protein CASRHGGTNEKLFF.

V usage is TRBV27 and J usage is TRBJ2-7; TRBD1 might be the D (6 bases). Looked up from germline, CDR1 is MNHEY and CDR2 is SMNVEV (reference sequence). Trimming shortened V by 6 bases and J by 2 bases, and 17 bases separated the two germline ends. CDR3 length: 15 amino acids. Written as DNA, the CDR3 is TGTGCCAGCAGCACCCAGGGGACACTCACCTACGAGCAGTACTTC. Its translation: CASSTQGTLTYEQYF.

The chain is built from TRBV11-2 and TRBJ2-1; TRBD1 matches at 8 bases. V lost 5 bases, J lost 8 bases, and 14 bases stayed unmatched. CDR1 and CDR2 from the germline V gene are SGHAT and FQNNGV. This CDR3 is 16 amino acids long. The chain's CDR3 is CASSPKQGGHQDEQFF. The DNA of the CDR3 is TGTGCCAGCAGCCCCAAACAGGGGGGTCATCAGGATGAGCAGTTCTTC. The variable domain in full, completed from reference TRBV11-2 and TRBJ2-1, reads EAGVAQSPRYKIIEKRQSVAFWCNPISGHATLYWYQQILGQGPKLLIQFQNNGVVDDSQLPKDRFSAERLKGVDSTLKIQPAKLEDSAVYLCASSPKQGGHQDEQFFGPGTRLTVL.

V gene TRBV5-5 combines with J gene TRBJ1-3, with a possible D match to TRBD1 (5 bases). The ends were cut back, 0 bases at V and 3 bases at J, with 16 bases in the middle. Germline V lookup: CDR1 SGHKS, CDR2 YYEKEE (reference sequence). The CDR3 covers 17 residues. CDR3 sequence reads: CASSLEIGASHGNTIYF. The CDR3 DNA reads TGTGCCAGCAGCTTGGAGATTGGGGCCAGCCATGGAAACACCATATATTTT.

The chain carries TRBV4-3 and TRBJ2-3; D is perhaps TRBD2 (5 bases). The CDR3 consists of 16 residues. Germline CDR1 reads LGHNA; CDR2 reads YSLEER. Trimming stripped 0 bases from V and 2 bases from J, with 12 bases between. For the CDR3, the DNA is TGCGCCAGCAGCCAAGAAGAGGGTCGGTACACAGATACGCAGTATTTT. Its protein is CASSQEEGRYTDTQYF.

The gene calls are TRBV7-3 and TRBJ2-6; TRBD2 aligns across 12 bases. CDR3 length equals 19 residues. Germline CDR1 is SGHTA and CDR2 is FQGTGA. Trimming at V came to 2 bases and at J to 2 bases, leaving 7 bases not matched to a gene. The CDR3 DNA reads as TGTGCCAGCAGCTTAGGTACGAGACTAGCGGGAGCTGGGGCCAACGTCCTGACTTTC. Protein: CASSLGTRLAGAGANVLTF.

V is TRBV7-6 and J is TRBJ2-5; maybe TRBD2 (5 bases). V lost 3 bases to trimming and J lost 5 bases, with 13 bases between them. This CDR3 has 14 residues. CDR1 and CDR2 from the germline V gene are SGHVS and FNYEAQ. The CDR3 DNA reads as TGTGCCAGCAGCTTTTTAGGAGGAAGGGAGACCCAGTACTTC. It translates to CASSFLGGRETQYF.

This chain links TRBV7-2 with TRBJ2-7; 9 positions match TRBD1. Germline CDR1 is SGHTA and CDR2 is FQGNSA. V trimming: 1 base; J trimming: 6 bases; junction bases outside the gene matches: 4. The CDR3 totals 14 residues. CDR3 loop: CASSLERTGVEQYF. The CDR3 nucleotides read TGTGCCAGCAGCTTAGAAAGGACAGGGGTCGAGCAGTACTTC.

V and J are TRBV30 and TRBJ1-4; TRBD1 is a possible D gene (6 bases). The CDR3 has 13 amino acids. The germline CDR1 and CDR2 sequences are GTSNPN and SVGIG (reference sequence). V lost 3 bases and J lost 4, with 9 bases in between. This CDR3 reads CAWRDRNNEKLFF. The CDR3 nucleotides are TGTGCCTGGAGGGACAGAAATAATGAAAAACTGTTTTTT.

CDR3 sequence reads: CASSYGLAGVSDTQYF. The CDR3 DNA reads as TGCGCCAGCAGCTATGGACTAGCGGGAGTCTCAGATACGCAGTATTTT. The chain joins TRBV5-1 to TRBJ2-3; 13 bases match TRBD2. The CDR3 spans 16 residues. From germline, CDR1 is SGHRS and CDR2 YFSETQ. V trimming: 3 bases; J trimming: 4 bases; junction bases outside the gene matches: 5.

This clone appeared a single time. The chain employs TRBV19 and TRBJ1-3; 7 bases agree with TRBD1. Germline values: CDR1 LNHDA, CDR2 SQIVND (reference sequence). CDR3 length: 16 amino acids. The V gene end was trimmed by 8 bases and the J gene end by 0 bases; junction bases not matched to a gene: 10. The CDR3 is CASPPDRSDSGNTIYF. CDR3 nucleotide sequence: TGTGCCAGTCCCCCGGACAGGTCGGACTCTGGAAACACCATATATTTT.

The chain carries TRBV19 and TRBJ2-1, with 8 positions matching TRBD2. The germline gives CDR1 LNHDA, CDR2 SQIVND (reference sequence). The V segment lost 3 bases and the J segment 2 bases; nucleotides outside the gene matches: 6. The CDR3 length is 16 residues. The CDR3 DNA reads TGTGCCAGTAGTATCGTAGCGGGAATCGCCTACAATGAGCAGTTCTTC. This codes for CASSIVAGIAYNEQFF.

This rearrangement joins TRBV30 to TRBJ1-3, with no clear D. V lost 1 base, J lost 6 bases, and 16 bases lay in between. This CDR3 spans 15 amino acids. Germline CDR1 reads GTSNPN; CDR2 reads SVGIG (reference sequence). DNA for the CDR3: TGTGCCTGGAGTGGCGAGGATTTGTTTGAAAACACCATATATTTT. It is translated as CAWSGEDLFENTIYF. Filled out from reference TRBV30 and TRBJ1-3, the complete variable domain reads SQTIHQWPATLVQPVGSPLSLECTVEGTSNPNLYWYRQAAGRGLQLLFYSVGIGQISSEVPQNLSASRPQDRQFILSSKKLLLSDSGFYLCAWSGEDLFENTIYFGEGSWLTVV.

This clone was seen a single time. The CDR3 DNA follows: TGTGCCAGCAGTTACACATCAGGGGGCTTGGGTGAAAAACTGTTTTTT. This translates into CASSYTSGGLGEKLFF. This chain uses TRBV6-5 with TRBJ1-4; 8 bases map to TRBD1. The CDR3 totals 16 residues. Germline values: CDR1 MNHEY, CDR2 SVGAGI. V shed 2 bases and J 7 bases; nucleotides not matched to a gene: 9.